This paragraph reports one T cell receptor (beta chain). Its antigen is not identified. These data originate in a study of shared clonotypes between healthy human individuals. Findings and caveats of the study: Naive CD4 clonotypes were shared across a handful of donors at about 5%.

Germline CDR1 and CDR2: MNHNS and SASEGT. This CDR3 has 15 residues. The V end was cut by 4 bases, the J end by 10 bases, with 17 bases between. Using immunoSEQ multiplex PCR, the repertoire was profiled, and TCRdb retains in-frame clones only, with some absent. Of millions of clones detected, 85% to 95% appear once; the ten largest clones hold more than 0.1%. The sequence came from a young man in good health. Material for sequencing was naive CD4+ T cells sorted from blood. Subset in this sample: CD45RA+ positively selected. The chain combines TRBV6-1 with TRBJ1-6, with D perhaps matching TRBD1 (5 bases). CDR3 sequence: CASSALGGIYSPLHF. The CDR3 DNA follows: TGTGCCAGCAGTGCCCTTGGGGGGATCTACTCACCCCTCCACTTT.